This T cell receptor (beta chain) was recorded in a study of T cell responses to AZD1222 COVID-19 vaccine. Broader study findings: Clonal diversity may have been underestimated, and the donors were mostly white British, with more females than males. Repertoire sampling happened only post peak T cell response. There were vaccine-associated CD4 TCRs across spike, dominant at 160-218 and 743-854. The breadth and depth of Spike-specific TCRs increased once two AZD1222 doses had been given.

The germline CDR1 and CDR2 sequences are LGHDT and YNNKEL (reference sequence). V was cut by 4 bases and J by 3 bases, with 12 bases left in between. This CDR3 has 15 amino acids. The protocol was immunoSEQ multiplex PCR, while the TCRdb copy is restricted to in-frame clones and leaves out a portion. The table has more than 95,000 clones, around 89% seen once; the top ten hold about 1.6%. Only one count was recorded for this clone. The antigen remains unidentified. The source material was peripheral blood, sampled on day 0 of AZD1222 vaccination. This TCR was sampled from an adult in good health. The chain is built from TRBV3-1 (or the pseudogene TRBV3-2) and TRBJ2-2; no reliable D call. In DNA form, the CDR3 reads TGTGCCAGCAGCCGCGCCTCGAGAGACACCGGGGAGCTGTTTTTT. This codes for CASSRASRDTGELFF.